Listed below are T cell receptor beta chains from one sample, sequenced in a study of blood T cell repertoires in COVID-19. TCRdb's table, derived via immunoSEQ multiplex PCR, lists solely in-frame clones and lacks some. Of 100,000 to 140,000 clones detected, about 93% appear once; the ten largest clones hold approximately 1.2%. Specimen: peripheral blood. The receptor set was obtained from a woman in her twenties or thirties with acute or convalescent COVID-19. Both conserved end residues are part of each CDR3. Each record gives: J gene, D gene, clone size, V gene, CDR3 DNA, CDR3 protein. A D gene is named only where the DNA matches it firmly. Rows may omit the clone size; those that give it use once, few, many or a size class.

J: TRBJ1-5; D: TRBD1; size: .; V: TRBV28; DNA: TGTGCCAGCAGTTTAAACCCCGGGACAGGGGGTCAGCCCCAGCATTTT; CDR3: CASSLNPGTGGQPQHF
J: TRBJ2-3; D: TRBD1; size: .; V: TRBV5-4; DNA: TGTGCCAGCGCCCCGACAGGGGGCGGCGATACGCAGTATTTT; CDR3: CASAPTGGGDTQYF
J: TRBJ2-5; D: TRBD1; size: .; V: TRBV7-2; DNA: TGTGCCAGCAGCTTAGTCGGGACAGGAAAAGAGACCCAGTACTTC; CDR3: CASSLVGTGKETQYF
J: TRBJ2-1; D: TRBD2; size: .; V: TRBV10-1; DNA: TGCGCCAGCAGTCCGCAGGAAGCGGGAGCCGACAATGAGCAGTTCTTC; CDR3: CASSPQEAGADNEQFF
J: TRBJ1-6; D: .; size: .; V: TRBV19; DNA: TGTGCCAGTAGTATATGGCAGATTAATTCACCCCTCCACTTT; CDR3: CASSIWQINSPLHF
J: TRBJ1-1; D: .; size: once; V: TRBV7-8; DNA: TGTGCCAGCAGCTTAGGAGTCCAGCTAGGAATGAACACTGAAGCTTTCTTT; CDR3: CASSLGVQLGMNTEAFF
J: TRBJ1-3; D: TRBD1; size: .; V: TRBV5-5; DNA: TGTGCCAGCAGCTTACAGGGGGCTGGAAACACCATATATTTT; CDR3: CASSLQGAGNTIYF
J: TRBJ2-2; D: .; size: .; V: TRBV3-1/TRBV3-2; DNA: TGTGCCAGCAGCCAAGGTTCGCGTTTCCCGAACACCGGGGAGCTGTTTTTT; CDR3: CASSQGSRFPNTGELFF
J: TRBJ2-1; D: TRBD1; size: .; V: TRBV24-1; DNA: TGTGCCACCAGTGAAACCGGGACAGGGGACGATTATGAGCAGTTCTTC; CDR3: CATSETGTGDDYEQFF
J: TRBJ2-7; D: TRBD1; size: .; V: TRBV5-1; DNA: TGCGCCAGCAGCTTGTCCGGGACAGGGGGCTACGAGCAGTACTTC; CDR3: CASSLSGTGGYEQYF
J: TRBJ1-5; D: TRBD1; size: .; V: TRBV10-3; DNA: TGTGCCATCAGGGGGGACAGGGAGGGACAGCCCCAGCATTTT; CDR3: CAIRGDREGQPQHF
J: TRBJ2-3; D: TRBD2; size: .; V: TRBV29-1; DNA: TGCAGCGTTGATCTAGCGGGAGGCACAGATACGCAGTATTTT; CDR3: CSVDLAGGTDTQYF
J: TRBJ2-3; D: .; size: few; V: TRBV7-2; DNA: TGTGCCAGCAGCGACAGTTGGGGCAATACGCAGTATTTT; CDR3: CASSDSWGNTQYF
J: TRBJ2-1; D: TRBD2; size: .; V: TRBV28; DNA: TGTGCCAGCAGGATAGCGGGAGGGCGCTACAATGAGCAGTTCTTC; CDR3: CASRIAGGRYNEQFF
J: TRBJ1-2; D: .; size: .; V: TRBV5-6; DNA: TGTGCCAGCAGCTTGCGCACAGGTTATGGCTACACCTTC; CDR3: CASSLRTGYGYTF
J: TRBJ1-1; D: TRBD1; size: .; V: TRBV7-2; DNA: TGTGCCAGCAGTCCCTCTGGGACAGTGAACACTGAAGCTTTCTTT; CDR3: CASSPSGTVNTEAFF
J: TRBJ1-4; D: .; size: .; V: TRBV5-1; DNA: TGCGCCAGCAGCTTGTTTGTTCGGGATCACGCAACTAATGAAAAACTGTTTTTT; CDR3: CASSLFVRDHATNEKLFF
J: TRBJ2-1; D: .; size: .; V: TRBV7-2; DNA: TGTGCCAGCAGCTTAGGTACCCCAGGGCTCGGCAATGAGCAGTTCTTC; CDR3: CASSLGTPGLGNEQFF
J: TRBJ1-1; D: .; size: .; V: TRBV11-3; DNA: TGTGCCAGCAGCCTAAGAGCGGGACGGATCACTGAAGCTTTCTTT; CDR3: CASSLRAGRITEAFF
J: TRBJ2-1; D: TRBD2; size: .; V: TRBV7-6; DNA: TGTGCCAGCAGCCGAAGGGCCGGACTAGCGGGTTTAGATGAGCAGTTCTTC; CDR3: CASSRRAGLAGLDEQFF
J: TRBJ2-3; D: .; size: .; V: TRBV6-5; DNA: TGTGCCAGCACTCAGGGGGGTACGCAGTATTTT; CDR3: CASTQGGTQYF
J: TRBJ2-7; D: .; size: .; V: TRBV4-2; DNA: TGTGCCAGCAGCCAAGACCGAGTCTCCTACGAGCAGTACTTC; CDR3: CASSQDRVSYEQYF
J: TRBJ2-1; D: .; size: .; V: TRBV28; DNA: TGTGCCAGCAGTTTATACAGGTCGGAGTTCTTC; CDR3: CASSLYRSEFF
J: TRBJ2-7; D: TRBD1; size: .; V: TRBV27; DNA: TGTGCCAGCAGTTTACGGGACAGCTACGAGCAGTACTTC; CDR3: CASSLRDSYEQYF
J: TRBJ1-2; D: .; size: .; V: TRBV19; DNA: TGTGCCAGTAGTAGAAAAACGGACAGTTACAACTATGGCTACACCTTC; CDR3: CASSRKTDSYNYGYTF
J: TRBJ2-5; D: .; size: .; V: TRBV4-1; DNA: TGCGCCAGCAGCCAAGATAGTCCGGTCGGAGGCTCCCAAGAGACCCAGTACTTC; CDR3: CASSQDSPVGGSQETQYF
J: TRBJ1-5; D: .; size: once; V: TRBV30; DNA: TGTGCCTGGAGTCCCGGGACAAGCAATCAGCCCCAGCATTTT; CDR3: CAWSPGTSNQPQHF
J: TRBJ2-5; D: TRBD1; size: .; V: TRBV14; DNA: TGTGCCAGCAGCCCTCCCCTGACAGGGACCGGCGGAGAGACCCAGTACTTC; CDR3: CASSPPLTGTGGETQYF
J: TRBJ1-2; D: .; size: .; V: TRBV7-2; DNA: TGTGCCAGCAGCTTAGCGGAGCAGGGGAAACTGGGCTACACCTTC; CDR3: CASSLAEQGKLGYTF
J: TRBJ1-3; D: .; size: .; V: TRBV25-1; DNA: TGTGCCAGCGCAGGGAATTCTGGAAACACCATATATTTT; CDR3: CASAGNSGNTIYF
J: TRBJ2-2; D: TRBD2; size: .; V: TRBV19; DNA: TGTGCCAGTAGTATAGGACTAGCCCTACTTTCGACCGGGGAGCTGTTTTTT; CDR3: CASSIGLALLSTGELFF
J: TRBJ1-1; D: .; size: .; V: TRBV19; DNA: TGTGCCAGTAGTATAGATGGGGGCAGGATCACTGAAGCTTTCTTT; CDR3: CASSIDGGRITEAFF
J: TRBJ2-3; D: TRBD2; size: .; V: TRBV24-1; DNA: TGTGCCACCAGTGATCAGAGCGGGAGTGGAACAGATACGCAGTATTTT; CDR3: CATSDQSGSGTDTQYF
J: TRBJ2-2; D: TRBD2; size: .; V: TRBV9; DNA: TGTGCCAGCAGCGGAGGTACTAGCGTGTCCGGGGAGCTGTTTTTT; CDR3: CASSGGTSVSGELFF
J: TRBJ1-2; D: .; size: .; V: TRBV27; DNA: TGTGCCAGCAGTCCCTACGGAAGGGGCAACACCTTC; CDR3: CASSPYGRGNTF
J: TRBJ1-6; D: .; size: few; V: TRBV9; DNA: TGTGCCAGCAATCAGGGGTATAATTCACCCCTCCACTTT; CDR3: CASNQGYNSPLHF
J: TRBJ2-1; D: TRBD1; size: .; V: TRBV11-2; DNA: TGTGCCAGCAGCTTAGACTTTTTGGTAGGGGGCGCATCCTACAATGAGCAGTTCTTC; CDR3: CASSLDFLVGGASYNEQFF
J: TRBJ1-1; D: .; size: .; V: TRBV28; DNA: TGTGCCAGCAGTTTATTTCGGGGTAACACTGAAGCTTTCTTT; CDR3: CASSLFRGNTEAFF
J: TRBJ2-3; D: .; size: .; V: TRBV19; DNA: TGTGCCAGTAGTATCCGAGAAGATACGCAGTATTTT; CDR3: CASSIREDTQYF
J: TRBJ1-4; D: TRBD1; size: .; V: TRBV4-1; DNA: TGCGCCAGTACAAGCACAGGGGTCCCTAATGAAAAACTGTTTTTT; CDR3: CASTSTGVPNEKLFF
J: TRBJ2-1; D: TRBD2; size: .; V: TRBV4-2; DNA: TGTGCCAGCAGCGAAGGGACTAGCTCCTACAATGAGCAGTTCTTC; CDR3: CASSEGTSSYNEQFF
J: TRBJ2-1; D: .; size: .; V: TRBV24-1; DNA: TGTGCCACCAGTGATTTTGAGGGCATCTCCTACAATGAGCAGTTCTTC; CDR3: CATSDFEGISYNEQFF
J: TRBJ1-3; D: TRBD1; size: .; V: TRBV11-2; DNA: TGTGCCAGCAGACAGGGGGGCTCTGGAAACACCATATATTTT; CDR3: CASRQGGSGNTIYF
J: TRBJ2-1; D: TRBD2; size: .; V: TRBV28; DNA: TGTGCCAGCACCTCGGGGGGAGGCTCCTACAATGAGCAGTTCTTC; CDR3: CASTSGGGSYNEQFF
J: TRBJ1-4; D: TRBD1; size: .; V: TRBV2; DNA: TGTGCCAGCAGTCCCTCAGGGGGCGTATCTAATGAAAAACTGTTTTTT; CDR3: CASSPSGGVSNEKLFF
J: TRBJ2-3; D: .; size: .; V: TRBV6-5; DNA: TGTGCCAGCAGTTACTCTGGGGGCGAAGCAGATACGCAGTATTTT; CDR3: CASSYSGGEADTQYF
J: TRBJ2-2; D: TRBD2; size: .; V: TRBV19; DNA: TGTGCCAGTAGGTCGGGGACTAGCAACGCCGGGGAGCTGTTTTTT; CDR3: CASRSGTSNAGELFF
J: TRBJ2-1; D: TRBD2; size: .; V: TRBV19; DNA: TGTGCCAGTAGTACAAGGACTAGATTGGGTGAGCAGTTCTTC; CDR3: CASSTRTRLGEQFF
J: TRBJ1-5; D: .; size: .; V: TRBV14; DNA: TGTGCCAGCAGCCAACCGAATCAGCCCCAGCATTTT; CDR3: CASSQPNQPQHF
J: TRBJ1-5; D: .; size: .; V: TRBV5-8; DNA: TGTGCCAGCAGCTTTTCCTACAGCCCAACGGATCAGCCCCAGCATTTT; CDR3: CASSFSYSPTDQPQHF
J: TRBJ2-1; D: .; size: .; V: TRBV5-1; DNA: TGCGCCAGCAGCTTGGTTACCGGAGGGGCCTACAATGAGCAGTTCTTC; CDR3: CASSLVTGGAYNEQFF
J: TRBJ1-5; D: TRBD1; size: .; V: TRBV4-1; DNA: TGCGCCAGCAGCCAGGGACAGGGGATGAATCAGCCCCAGCATTTT; CDR3: CASSQGQGMNQPQHF
J: TRBJ2-1; D: TRBD1; size: .; V: TRBV19; DNA: TGTGCCAGTAGTACACAACGGACAGGGTACAATGAGCAGTTCTTC; CDR3: CASSTQRTGYNEQFF